One and the same sample provided the 5 T cell receptor beta chains below, sequenced in a study of blood T cell repertoires in COVID-19. Sequencing used immunoSEQ multiplex PCR; TCRdb keeps in-frame clones, though not all of them. The sample records hundreds of thousands of clones, about four fifths being singletons. The sample comprised PBMCs or T cells enriched from blood (not recorded which). These receptors all come from a woman between 40 and 55 years old who had been exposed to COVID-19.

This chain's CDR3 is CASRQGSGANVLTF. The CDR3 DNA follows: TGTGCCAGTCGACAGGGGTCTGGGGCCAACGTCCTGACTTTC. This chain links TRBV19 with TRBJ2-6; 8 bases are a match to TRBD1. The germline V gene has CDR1 LNHDA and CDR2 SQIVND (reference sequence). After removal of 8 bases from V and 1 base from J, the junction contained 1 base not matched to a gene. The CDR3 runs 14 residues.

This clone has a single count. CDR3 bases: TGCAGCGCTGAGCCGGCTAGGACAGCAGGGGGTGGTGAGCAGTTCTTC. Translated: CSAEPARTAGGGEQFF. This chain connects TRBV29-1 to TRBJ2-1, with 7 bases aligning to TRBD1. The germline V gene has CDR1 SQVTM and CDR2 ANQGSEA. The CDR3 has 16 amino acids. J was trimmed by 9 bases and V by 7 bases; bases with no gene match: 21.

This chain connects TRBV30 to TRBJ1-5; tentative D call: TRBD1 (5 bases). V was clipped by 4 bases and J by 8 bases, with 24 bases between them. The CDR3 has 16 amino acids. The germline V gene has CDR1 GTSNPN and CDR2 SVGIG (reference sequence). DNA for the CDR3: TGTGCCTGGACATTGGGTTCGACACAGGTGGGGAAGCCCCAGCATTTT. Its protein is CAWTLGSTQVGKPQHF.

The genes are TRBV18 and TRBJ2-2; 9 nucleotides align to TRBD2. V was pared by 2 bases and J by 1 base, with 2 bases of the junction left unmatched. The CDR3 length is 16 residues. Germline-derived CDR1 and CDR2 are KGHSH and LQKENI. The CDR3 here is CASSPLLAGNTGELFF. CDR3 nucleotides: TGTGCCAGCTCACCATTACTAGCGGGGAACACCGGGGAGCTGTTTTTT.

The rearrangement links TRBV6-6 to TRBJ1-1; possible D gene TRBD1, 6 bases. The germline V gene encodes CDR1 MNHNY and CDR2 SVGAGI (reference sequence). V gave up 2 bases and J gave up 0 bases, with 10 bases separating them. CDR3 length equals 15 residues. The CDR3 region is CASSYGGRMNTEAFF. The DNA of the CDR3 is TGTGCCAGCAGTTACGGGGGCAGAATGAACACTGAAGCTTTCTTT.